Presented here are 27 T cell receptor beta chains from one specimen sequenced in a study of T cell responses to AZD1222 COVID-19 vaccine. TCRdb's table, derived via immunoSEQ multiplex PCR, lists solely in-frame clones and lacks some. This sample's clone table lists over 130,000 clones. Sample: peripheral blood. These receptors were obtained from an adult in good health.

V is TRBV7-2 and J is TRBJ1-6; TRBD1 might be the D (6 bases). The V and J ends lost 5 bases and 7 bases respectively, with 21 bases between them. The germline V gene has CDR1 SGHTA and CDR2 FQGNSA. This CDR3 is built from 17 residues. The CDR3 DNA reads TGTGCCAGCAGCCCCGCTTTTGCCGGGGACAAAAATTCACCCCTCCACTTT. Translating it yields CASSPAFAGDKNSPLHF.

The chain is built from TRBV19 and TRBJ1-4; no definite D call. CDR3 length: 13 amino acids. Germline V CDR1 and CDR2: LNHDA, SQIVND (reference sequence). Trimming cost V 4 bases and J 8 bases, with 11 bases left between them. The CDR3 sequence is CASSTTSGEKLFF. Here the CDR3 DNA reads TGTGCCAGTAGTACTACCTCTGGGGAAAAACTGTTTTTT.

A remark on this clone: Other DNA sequences from this sample encode an identical CDR3 as well. The chain joins TRBV4-1 to TRBJ1-3; TRBD1 might be the D (6 bases). The V end was cut by 0 bases, the J end by 2 bases, with 8 bases between. This CDR3 is 15 amino acids long. Germline CDR1 is MGHRA and CDR2 is YSYEKL. The chain's CDR3 is CASSQETGTGNTIYF. CDR3 bases: TGCGCCAGCAGCCAAGAAACAGGGACTGGAAACACCATATATTTT.

The chain joins TRBV29-1 to TRBJ1-2, with a possible D match to TRBD1 (6 bases). Germline V gene sequence: CDR1 SQVTM, CDR2 ANQGSEA. Trimming pared 4 bases from V and 3 bases from J, leaving 18 bases between. The CDR3 has 15 residues. The DNA of the CDR3 is TGCAGCGTTGTCGCCTTTAGTGCAGGGGACTATGGCTACACCTTC. Translating it yields CSVVAFSAGDYGYTF.

The rearrangement joins TRBV6-6 to TRBJ1-1; 7 nucleotides line up with TRBD1. The CDR3 is 14 amino acids. With 5 bases clipped from V and 4 bases from J, the junction kept 7 bases outside the gene matches. CDR1 is MNHNY, CDR2 SVGAGI, per germline (reference sequence). CDR3 DNA: TGTGCCAGCAGTCCAAAGCCAGGGGGCACTGAAGCTTTCTTT. Translation: CASSPKPGGTEAFF.

The chain has TRBV2 and TRBJ1-2, with D unresolved. CDR1 and CDR2 (germline): SNHLY, FYNNEI. The CDR3 contains 13 residues. V lost 2 bases and J 5 bases, leaving 9 bases between the germline ends. CDR3: CASSEHGFYGYTF. In DNA, the CDR3 is TGTGCCAGCAGTGAACACGGATTTTATGGCTACACCTTC.

V and J are TRBV2 and TRBJ2-7; the D gene is possibly TRBD2 (7 bases). Germline V lookup: CDR1 SNHLY, CDR2 FYNNEI. The CDR3 length is 13 residues. V was shortened by 6 bases and J by 0 bases, with 9 bases between the two germline ends. In DNA form, the CDR3 reads TGTGCCAGCAGGGGGGGGCACTCCTACGAGCAGTACTTC. Protein product: CASRGGHSYEQYF.

The rearrangement uses TRBV9 and TRBJ1-2; 8 bases are shared with TRBD1. The CDR3 loop spans 15 amino acids. Unmatched junction bases numbered 11, after V lost 3 bases and J lost 7 bases. Germline CDR1 SGDLS, CDR2 YYNGEE. The CDR3 protein is CASSAGGAESLGYTF. Written as DNA, the CDR3 is TGTGCCAGCAGCGCAGGGGGCGCGGAATCCCTTGGCTACACCTTC.

V is TRBV5-5 and J is TRBJ2-1; no firm D call. V was trimmed by 4 bases and J by 8 bases, leaving 16 bases between them. CDR1 is SGHKS and CDR2 is YYEKEE in the germline V gene (reference sequence). The CDR3 spans 14 residues. CDR3 amino acids: CASSPRSIYHEQFF. DNA of the CDR3: TGTGCCAGCAGCCCGCGGAGTATTTACCATGAGCAGTTCTTC.

V usage is TRBV28 and J usage is TRBJ1-6; D is unresolved. The CDR3 length is 13 residues. V lost 3 bases to trimming and J lost 12 bases, with 12 bases between them. Germline-derived CDR1 and CDR2 are MDHEN and SYDVKM. CDR3 in amino acids: CASSLVQVRPLHF. The CDR3 bases are TGTGCCAGCAGTTTGGTTCAAGTTCGACCCCTCCACTTT.

The rearrangement uses TRBV11-3 and TRBJ1-1; tentatively, D is TRBD1 (6 bases). Germline loops: CDR1 SGHNT, CDR2 YENEEA. Trimming left V 5 bases short and J 0 bases short, with 10 bases between. The CDR3 sequence is 14 residues long. CDR3 DNA sequence: TGTGCCAGCAGCCTTGGGACACTGAACACTGAAGCTTTCTTT. The encoded protein is CASSLGTLNTEAFF. Complete variable domain (other parts from reference TRBV11-3 and TRBJ1-1): EAGVVQSPRYKIIEKKQPVAFWCNPISGHNTLYWYLQNLGQGPELLIRYENEEAVDDSQLPKDRFSAERLKGVDSTLKIQPAELGDSAVYLCASSLGTLNTEAFFGQGTRLTVV.

This chain joins TRBV4-2 and TRBJ2-4, with D possibly being TRBD1 (6 bases). Looked up from germline, CDR1 is LGHNA and CDR2 is YNFKEQ. The V gene lost 1 base and the J gene lost 6 bases, with 10 bases spanning the gap. The length of the CDR3 is 14 residues. CDR3 nucleotide sequence: TGTGCCAGCAGCCAAGCGTTAGGGGGAAACATTCAGTACTTC. It translates to CASSQALGGNIQYF.

The chain combines TRBV15 with TRBJ1-5; D is undetermined. The length of the CDR3 is 15 residues. V shed 0 bases and J shed 7 bases, with 13 bases lying between them. Germline-derived CDR1 and CDR2 are LNHNV and YYDKDF (reference sequence). The CDR3 region is CATSRDLGRRQPQHF. The CDR3 bases are TGTGCCACCAGCAGAGATTTGGGCAGGAGGCAGCCCCAGCATTTT.

The V gene is TRBV7-2, the J gene TRBJ1-5; D is possibly TRBD1 (5 bases). CDR3 size: 16 residues. Germline CDR1 reads SGHTA; CDR2 reads FQGNSA. V was shortened by 0 bases and J by 6 bases, with 15 bases between the two germline ends. The CDR3 here is CASSLARGAHSQPQHF. The CDR3 DNA reads TGTGCCAGCAGCTTAGCGCGAGGGGCTCACAGTCAGCCCCAGCATTTT. Using reference TRBV7-2 and TRBJ1-5 for the parts outside the CDR3, the full variable domain is GAGVSQSPSNKVTEKGKDVELRCDPISGHTALYWYRQSLGQGLEFLIYFQGNSAPDKSGLPSDRFSAERTGGSVSTLTIQRTQQEDSAVYLCASSLARGAHSQPQHFGDGTRLSIL.

The chain uses TRBV2 and TRBJ2-7; D might be TRBD1 (6 bases). V was clipped by 1 base and J by 0 bases, with 13 bases between them. The CDR3 has 16 residues. Germline lookup yields CDR1 SNHLY and CDR2 FYNNEI. CDR3 sequence reads: CASSEVVRGHSYEQYF. The DNA of the CDR3 is TGTGCCAGCAGTGAAGTAGTCAGGGGACACTCCTACGAGCAGTACTTC.

V and J are TRBV3-1 (or the pseudogene TRBV3-2) and TRBJ2-3, with 7 bases fitting TRBD2. The trim removed 4 bases at V and 3 bases at J, leaving 13 bases unmatched. CDR3 length equals 17 residues. Germline values: CDR1 LGHDT, CDR2 YNNKEL (reference sequence). The CDR3 DNA reads as TGTGCCAGCAGCCGGGGATGGGGTAGCGGGCCAACAGATACGCAGTATTTT. This translates into CASSRGWGSGPTDTQYF.

This chain uses TRBV3-1 (or the pseudogene TRBV3-2) with TRBJ2-7; TRBD2 might be the D (6 bases). Trimming cost V 0 bases and J 6 bases, with 21 bases left between them. In germline, CDR1 is LGHDT, CDR2 YNNKEL (reference sequence). The CDR3 contains 17 residues. In DNA form, the CDR3 reads TGTGCCAGCAGCCAAGAATATCGGGGGTTCCATTTTCTCGAGCAGTACTTC. Protein: CASSQEYRGFHFLEQYF.

The V gene is TRBV4-1, the J gene TRBJ2-5, with D tentatively TRBD1 (5 bases). Germline V gene data show CDR1 as MGHRA and CDR2 as YSYEKL. The V end lost 1 base, the J end lost 2 bases, and 11 bases lay between the germline ends. This CDR3 region has 15 residues. CDR3 residues: CASSQVQGGQETQYF. The DNA of the CDR3 is TGCGCCAGCAGCCAAGTGCAGGGCGGTCAAGAGACCCAGTACTTC.

Worth noting for this clone: A read error may produce the germline difference seen at one junction end. J is TRBJ2-5 and V is TRBV3-1 (or the pseudogene TRBV3-2); 7 bases fit TRBD2. Per germline, CDR1 LGHDT and CDR2 YNNKEL (reference sequence). The CDR3 runs to 16 residues. The CDR3 region has the DNA TGTGCCAGCAGCCACACCCTGGGACTAATCCAAGGGACCCAGTACTTC. Protein sequence: CASSHTLGLIQGTQYF.

The J gene is TRBJ2-1, the V gene TRBV7-9, with no clear D. CDR3 length: 15 amino acids. Germline CDR1 SEHNR, CDR2 FQNEAQ (reference sequence). V dropped 1 base and J dropped 4 bases, with 11 bases sitting between them. DNA of the CDR3: TGTGCCAGCAGCTTAGTGGTCGCGGCTTACAATGAGCAGTTCTTC. Protein product: CASSLVVAAYNEQFF.

V is TRBV6-5 and J is TRBJ2-3, with 7 bases identical to TRBD1. Germline V lookup: CDR1 MNHEY, CDR2 SVGAGI. This CDR3 region has 15 residues. The J segment lost 0 bases and the V segment lost 6 bases, leaving 6 bases of the junction unmatched. The CDR3 sequence is CASRGGTASTDTQYF. CDR3 DNA sequence: TGTGCCAGCAGGGGTGGGACAGCCAGCACAGATACGCAGTATTTT.

This chain uses TRBV30 with TRBJ1-1; unclear D gene. Trimming left V 4 bases short and J 6 bases short, with 15 bases between. The length of the CDR3 is 13 residues. The V gene's germline CDR1 is GTSNPN and CDR2 SVGIG (reference sequence). As DNA, the CDR3 is TGTGCCTGGAAGTCGGTCATCAAGGCTGAAGCTTTCTTT. Translated: CAWKSVIKAEAFF.

The rearrangement links TRBV7-9 to TRBJ2-1; D ambiguous. CDR1 SEHNR and CDR2 FQNEAQ come from the germline V gene (reference sequence). The CDR3 contains 12 residues. V shed 2 bases and J shed 10 bases, with 9 bases lying between them. This CDR3 is CASSLSAVEQFF. In DNA form, the CDR3 reads TGTGCCAGCAGCTTATCCGCCGTCGAGCAGTTCTTC.

The rearrangement uses TRBV5-6 and TRBJ1-3; D is uncertain. V lost 4 bases and J lost 0, with 20 bases in between. The CDR3 covers 18 residues. Germline CDR1 SGHDT, CDR2 YYEEEE. CDR3 protein: CASSRYPIGAYSGNTIYF. In DNA, the CDR3 is TGTGCCAGCAGCCGATACCCGATAGGAGCCTACTCTGGAAACACCATATATTTT.

The gene calls are TRBV7-9 and TRBJ2-7; D uncertain. CDR1 SEHNR and CDR2 FQNEAQ come from the germline V gene (reference sequence). V lost 5 bases and J 5 bases, leaving 13 bases between the germline ends. CDR3 size: 13 residues. CDR3 in DNA: TGTGCCAGCAGCCGTCGAGGTGTCAACGAGCAGTACTTC. Its translation is CASSRRGVNEQYF. The full variable domain, in which reference TRBV7-9 and TRBJ2-7 provide the parts outside the CDR3, is DTGVSQNPRHKITKRGQNVTFRCDPISEHNRLYWYRQTLGQGPEFLTYFQNEAQLEKSRLLSDRFSAERPKGSFSTLEIQRTEQGDSAMYLCASSRRGVNEQYFGPGTRLTVT.

The CDR3 is CAIQGLPRRTGELFF. CDR3 sequence (DNA): TGTGCCATCCAGGGTTTGCCCAGAAGAACCGGGGAGCTGTTTTTT. The genes are TRBV7-9 and TRBJ2-2; possibly TRBD1 for D (5 bases). V shed 10 bases and J shed 5 bases, with 20 bases lying between them. This CDR3 spans 15 amino acids. Per the germline V gene, CDR1 is SEHNR and CDR2 is FQNEAQ (reference sequence). The whole variable domain, remainder taken from reference TRBV7-9 and TRBJ2-2, is DTGVSQNPRHKITKRGQNVTFRCDPISEHNRLYWYRQTLGQGPEFLTYFQNEAQLEKSRLLSDRFSAERPKGSFSTLEIQRTEQGDSAMYLCAIQGLPRRTGELFFGEGSRLTVL.

V is TRBV3-1 (or the pseudogene TRBV3-2) and J is TRBJ2-3; D unresolved. There are 12 residues in the CDR3. Trimming left V 4 bases short and J 0 bases short, with 2 bases between. CDR1 and CDR2 (germline): LGHDT, YNNKEL (reference sequence). Here the CDR3 reads CASSPSTDTQYF. Written as DNA, the CDR3 is TGTGCCAGCAGCCCTAGCACAGATACGCAGTATTTT.